Included here is one T cell receptor (beta chain) sequence, with context. Its target is not known. This specimen comes from a study of human T cells and chemical hapten exposure. The library put unique molecular identifiers onto individual cDNA molecules. Original processing methods: Ranging from roughly 23,224 to 700,000, TCR counts per sample had a median value of 95,638. TCRdb re-called the RACE reads through MiXCR, storing one row per CDR3 protein. The authors' filters were not applied to this entry. The top ten hold about 3% of the sample, which has under 95,000 distinct CDR3 sequences, about 8.8% seen once. Germline-derived CDR1 and CDR2 are SGHAT and FQNNGV. The CDR3 is made up of 14 amino acids. V shed 2 bases and J shed 7 bases, with 15 bases lying between them. Study results and limitations: TCRs whose frequency exceeded 1 in 1000 remained the same following DPC sensitization.

Sample time point: healthy volunteer bleed at 2 weeks. Whole blood that had not been fractionated was the source of extracted total RNA. This receptor was identified in a female donor in good health. Some clones in this sample may be carry-over from other donors' samples. Sequenced material: whole blood. The V and J genes are TRBV11-2 and TRBJ2-7; D unclear. The CDR3 bases are TGTGCCAGCAGCTTATTAAGCCACTCTCAGGAGCAGTACTTC. Translation: CASSLLSHSQEQYF.